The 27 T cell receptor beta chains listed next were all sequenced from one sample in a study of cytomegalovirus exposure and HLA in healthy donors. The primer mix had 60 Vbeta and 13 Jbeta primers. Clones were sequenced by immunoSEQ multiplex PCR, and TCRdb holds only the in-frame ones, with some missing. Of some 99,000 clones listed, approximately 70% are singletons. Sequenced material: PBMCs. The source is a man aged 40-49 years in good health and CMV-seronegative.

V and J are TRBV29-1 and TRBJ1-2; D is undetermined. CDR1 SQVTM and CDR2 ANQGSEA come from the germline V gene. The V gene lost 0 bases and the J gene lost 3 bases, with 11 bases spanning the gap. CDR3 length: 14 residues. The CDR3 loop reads CSVEDPAGYYGYTF. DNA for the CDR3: TGCAGCGTTGAAGATCCGGCAGGATACTATGGCTACACCTTC.

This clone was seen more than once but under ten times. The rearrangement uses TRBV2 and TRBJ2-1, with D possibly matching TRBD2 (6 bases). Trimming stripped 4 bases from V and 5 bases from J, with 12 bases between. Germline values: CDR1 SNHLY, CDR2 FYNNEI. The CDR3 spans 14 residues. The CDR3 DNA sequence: TGTGCCAGCAGTGTACGGGGAGGCCACAATGAGCAGTTCTTC. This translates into CASSVRGGHNEQFF.

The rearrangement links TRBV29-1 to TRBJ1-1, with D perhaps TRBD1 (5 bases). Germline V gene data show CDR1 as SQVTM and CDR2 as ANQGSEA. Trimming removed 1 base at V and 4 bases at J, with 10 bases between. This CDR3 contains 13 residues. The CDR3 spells CSVEAQGGTEAFF. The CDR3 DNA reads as TGCAGCGTTGAAGCCCAGGGCGGCACTGAAGCTTTCTTT.

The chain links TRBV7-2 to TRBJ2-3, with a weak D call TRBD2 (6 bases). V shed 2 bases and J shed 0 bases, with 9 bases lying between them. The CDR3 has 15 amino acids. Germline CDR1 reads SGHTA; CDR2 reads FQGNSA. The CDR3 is CASSLIGTSTDTQYF. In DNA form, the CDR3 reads TGTGCCAGCAGCTTAATCGGGACTAGCACAGATACGCAGTATTTT.

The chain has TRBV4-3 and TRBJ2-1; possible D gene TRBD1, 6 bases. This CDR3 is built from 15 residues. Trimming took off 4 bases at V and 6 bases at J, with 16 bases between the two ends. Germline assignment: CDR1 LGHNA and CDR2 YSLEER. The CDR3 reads CASSLTYTGFNEQFF. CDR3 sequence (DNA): TGCGCCAGCAGCCTTACATATACAGGGTTCAATGAGCAGTTCTTC.

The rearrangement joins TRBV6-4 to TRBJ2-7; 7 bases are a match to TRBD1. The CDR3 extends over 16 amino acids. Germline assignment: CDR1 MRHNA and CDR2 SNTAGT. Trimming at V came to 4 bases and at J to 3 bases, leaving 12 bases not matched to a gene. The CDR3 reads CASSGGKDRFFYEQYF. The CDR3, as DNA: TGTGCCAGCAGTGGCGGAAAGGACAGGTTCTTCTACGAGCAGTACTTC.

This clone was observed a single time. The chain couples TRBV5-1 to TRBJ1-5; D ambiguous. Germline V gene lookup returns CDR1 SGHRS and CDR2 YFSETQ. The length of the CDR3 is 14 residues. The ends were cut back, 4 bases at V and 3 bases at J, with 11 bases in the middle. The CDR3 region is CASSPREVNQPQHF. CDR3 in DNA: TGCGCCAGCAGCCCACGGGAGGTCAATCAGCCCCAGCATTTT.

The CDR3 region is CASSRGTGDQPQHF. Here the CDR3 DNA reads TGTGCCAGCAGCAGAGGGACAGGAGATCAGCCCCAGCATTTT. The chain carries TRBV6-6 and TRBJ1-5; 8 bases agree with TRBD1. V trimming: 6 bases; J trimming: 5 bases; junction bases outside the gene matches: 6. The germline V gene encodes CDR1 MNHNY and CDR2 SVGAGI (reference sequence). The CDR3 consists of 14 residues.

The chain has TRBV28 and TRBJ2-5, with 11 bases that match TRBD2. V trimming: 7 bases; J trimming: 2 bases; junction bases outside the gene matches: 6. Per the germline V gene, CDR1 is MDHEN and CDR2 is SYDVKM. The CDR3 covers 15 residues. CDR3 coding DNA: TGTGCCAGCACCTCCCTAGCGGGGGGTCAAGAGACCCAGTACTTC. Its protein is CASTSLAGGQETQYF.

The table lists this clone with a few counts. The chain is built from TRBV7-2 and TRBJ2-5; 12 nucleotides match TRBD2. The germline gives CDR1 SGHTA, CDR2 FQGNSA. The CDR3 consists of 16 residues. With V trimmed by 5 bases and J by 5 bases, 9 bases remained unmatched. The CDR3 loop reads CASSPTSGGRGETQYF. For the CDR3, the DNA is TGTGCCAGCAGCCCTACTAGCGGGGGGAGAGGTGAGACCCAGTACTTC.

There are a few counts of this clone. CDR3 in DNA: TGTGCCACACGGACTAGCGGGGACTACGAGCAGTACTTC. As protein: CATRTSGDYEQYF. The chain combines TRBV19 with TRBJ2-7; TRBD2 matches 12 bases. The CDR3 consists of 13 residues. The ends lost 10 bases at V and 3 bases at J; junction bases unmatched: 4. Germline values: CDR1 LNHDA, CDR2 SQIVND (reference sequence).

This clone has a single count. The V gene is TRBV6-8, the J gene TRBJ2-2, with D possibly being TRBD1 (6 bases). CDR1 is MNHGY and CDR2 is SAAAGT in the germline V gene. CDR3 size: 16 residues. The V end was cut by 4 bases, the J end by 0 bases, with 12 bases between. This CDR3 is CASSFPDRTNTGELFF. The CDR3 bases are TGTGCCAGCAGTTTCCCGGACAGAACGAACACCGGGGAGCTGTTTTTT.

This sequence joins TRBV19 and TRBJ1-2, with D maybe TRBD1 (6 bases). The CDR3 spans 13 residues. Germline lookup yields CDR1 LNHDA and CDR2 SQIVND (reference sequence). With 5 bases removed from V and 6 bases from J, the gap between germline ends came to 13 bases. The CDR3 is CASSLRGRDGYTF. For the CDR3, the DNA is TGTGCCAGTAGTCTCAGGGGAAGGGATGGCTACACCTTC.

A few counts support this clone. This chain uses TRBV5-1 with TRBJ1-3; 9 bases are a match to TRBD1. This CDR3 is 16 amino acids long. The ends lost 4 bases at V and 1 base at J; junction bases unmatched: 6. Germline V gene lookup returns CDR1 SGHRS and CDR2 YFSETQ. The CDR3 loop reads CASSLTGGRSGNTIYF. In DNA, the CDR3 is TGCGCCAGCAGCCTTACAGGGGGCAGATCTGGAAACACCATATATTTT. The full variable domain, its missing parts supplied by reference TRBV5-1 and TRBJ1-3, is KAGVTQTPRYLIKTRGQQVTLSCSPISGHRSVSWYQQTPGQGLQFLFEYFSETQRNKGNFPGRFSGRQFSNSRSEMNVSTLELGDSALYLCASSLTGGRSGNTIYFGEGSWLTVV.

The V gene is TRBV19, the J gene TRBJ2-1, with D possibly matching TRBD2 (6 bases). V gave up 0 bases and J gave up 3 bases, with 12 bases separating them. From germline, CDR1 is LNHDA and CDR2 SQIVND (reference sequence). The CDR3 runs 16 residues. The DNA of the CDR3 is TGTGCCAGTAGTATAGATCGAGGGACTGACTACAATGAGCAGTTCTTC. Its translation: CASSIDRGTDYNEQFF. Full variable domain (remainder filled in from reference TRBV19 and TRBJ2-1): DGGITQSPKYLFRKEGQNVTLSCEQNLNHDAMYWYRQDPGQGLRLIYYSQIVNDFQKGDIAEGYSVSREKKESFPLTVTSAQKNPTAFYLCASSIDRGTDYNEQFFGPGTRLTVL.

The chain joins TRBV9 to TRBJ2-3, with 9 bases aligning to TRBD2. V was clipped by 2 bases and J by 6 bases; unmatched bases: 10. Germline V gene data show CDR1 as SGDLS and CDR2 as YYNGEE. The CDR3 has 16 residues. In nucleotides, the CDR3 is TGTGCCAGCAGCGTTCCCGGCGGGGGGGCAAGTGATACGCAGTATTTT. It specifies CASSVPGGGASDTQYF. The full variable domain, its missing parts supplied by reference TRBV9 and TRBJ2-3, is DSGVTQTPKHLITATGQRVTLRCSPRSGDLSVYWYQQSLDQGLQFLIQYYNGEERAKGNILERFSAQQFPDLHSELNLSSLELGDSALYFCASSVPGGGASDTQYFGPGTRLTVL.

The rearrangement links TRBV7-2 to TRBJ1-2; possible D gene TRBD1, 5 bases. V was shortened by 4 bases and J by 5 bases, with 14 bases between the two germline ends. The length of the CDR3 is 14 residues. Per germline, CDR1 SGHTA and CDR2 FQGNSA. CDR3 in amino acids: CASSSQTDKYGYTF. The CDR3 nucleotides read TGTGCCAGCAGCTCGCAGACAGACAAATATGGCTACACCTTC.

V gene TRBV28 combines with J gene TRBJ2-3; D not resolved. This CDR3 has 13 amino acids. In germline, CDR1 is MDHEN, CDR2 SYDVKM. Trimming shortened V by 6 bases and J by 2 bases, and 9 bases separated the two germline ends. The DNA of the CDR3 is TGTGCCAGCAGAATCGTGTCCACAGATACGCAGTATTTT. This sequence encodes CASRIVSTDTQYF. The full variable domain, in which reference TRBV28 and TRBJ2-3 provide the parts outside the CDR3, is DVKVTQSSRYLVKRTGEKVFLECVQDMDHENMFWYRQDPGLGLRLIYFSYDVKMKEKGDIPEGYSVSREKKERFSLILESASTNQTSMYLCASRIVSTDTQYFGPGTRLTVL.

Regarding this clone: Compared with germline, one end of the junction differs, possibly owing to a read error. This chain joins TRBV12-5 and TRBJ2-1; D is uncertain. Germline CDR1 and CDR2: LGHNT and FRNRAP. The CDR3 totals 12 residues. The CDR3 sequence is CASGLVGREQFF. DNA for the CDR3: TGTGCTAGTGGTCTGGTGGGCAGGGAGCAGTTCTTC.

The CDR3 bases are TGTGCCAGCAGCCCCTCCCCCAGGGGGCCCGGGGAGCTGTTTTTT. Amino acids: CASSPSPRGPGELFF. The chain links TRBV7-9 to TRBJ2-2; 8 positions match TRBD1. With 5 bases clipped from V and 6 bases from J, the junction kept 8 bases outside the gene matches. Germline loops: CDR1 SEHNR, CDR2 FQNEAQ (reference sequence). This CDR3 region has 15 residues. The full variable domain, rest sourced from reference TRBV7-9 and TRBJ2-2, is DTGVSQNPRHKITKRGQNVTFRCDPISEHNRLYWYRQTLGQGPEFLTYFQNEAQLEKSRLLSDRFSAERPKGSFSTLEIQRTEQGDSAMYLCASSPSPRGPGELFFGEGSRLTVL.

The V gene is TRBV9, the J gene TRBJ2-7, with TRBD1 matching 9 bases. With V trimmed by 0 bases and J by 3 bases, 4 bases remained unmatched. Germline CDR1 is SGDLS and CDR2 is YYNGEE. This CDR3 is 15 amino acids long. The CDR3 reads CASSVGDRGYYEQYF. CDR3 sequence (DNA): TGTGCCAGCAGCGTAGGAGACAGGGGGTACTACGAGCAGTACTTC. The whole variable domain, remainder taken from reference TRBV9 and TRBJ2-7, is DSGVTQTPKHLITATGQRVTLRCSPRSGDLSVYWYQQSLDQGLQFLIQYYNGEERAKGNILERFSAQQFPDLHSELNLSSLELGDSALYFCASSVGDRGYYEQYFGPGTRLTVT.

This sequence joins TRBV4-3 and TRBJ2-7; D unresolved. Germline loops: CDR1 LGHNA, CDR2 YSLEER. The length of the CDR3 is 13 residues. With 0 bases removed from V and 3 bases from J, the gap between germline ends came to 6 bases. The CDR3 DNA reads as TGCGCCAGCAGCCAAGATGCCAGCTACGAGCAGTACTTC. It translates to CASSQDASYEQYF.

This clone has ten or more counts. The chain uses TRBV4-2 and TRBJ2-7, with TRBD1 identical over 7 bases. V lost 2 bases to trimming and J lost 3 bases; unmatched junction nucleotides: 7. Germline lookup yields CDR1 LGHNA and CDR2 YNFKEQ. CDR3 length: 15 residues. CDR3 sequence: CASSQPDRVVYEQYF. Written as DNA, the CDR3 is TGTGCCAGCAGCCAACCCGACAGGGTAGTCTACGAGCAGTACTTC.

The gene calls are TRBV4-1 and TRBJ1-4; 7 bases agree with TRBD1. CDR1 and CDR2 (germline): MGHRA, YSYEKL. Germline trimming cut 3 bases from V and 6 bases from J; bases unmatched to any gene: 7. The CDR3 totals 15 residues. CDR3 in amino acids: CASSHPTGRDEKLFF. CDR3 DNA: TGCGCCAGCAGCCATCCGACAGGGCGGGATGAAAAACTGTTTTTT.

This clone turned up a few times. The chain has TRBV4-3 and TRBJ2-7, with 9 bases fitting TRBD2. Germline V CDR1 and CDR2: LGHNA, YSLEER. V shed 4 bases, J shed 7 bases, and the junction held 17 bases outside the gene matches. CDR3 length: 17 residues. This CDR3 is CASSPGVSGGSSWEQYF. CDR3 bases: TGCGCCAGCAGCCCCGGGGTCAGCGGGGGGTCCTCGTGGGAGCAGTACTTC.

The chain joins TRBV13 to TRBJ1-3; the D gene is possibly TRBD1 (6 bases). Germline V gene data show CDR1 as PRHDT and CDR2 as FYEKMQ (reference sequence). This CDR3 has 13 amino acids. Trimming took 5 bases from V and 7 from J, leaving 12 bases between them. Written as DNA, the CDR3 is TGTGCCAGCAGCCCCGACAGGAGGAACACCATATATTTT. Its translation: CASSPDRRNTIYF.

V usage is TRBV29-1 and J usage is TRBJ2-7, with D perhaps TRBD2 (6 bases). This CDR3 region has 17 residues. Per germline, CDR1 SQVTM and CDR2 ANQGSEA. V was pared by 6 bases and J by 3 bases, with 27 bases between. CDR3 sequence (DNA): TGCAGCGTCTTGAGCCCTCCGTGGGCAGGGAGGAACTACGAGCAGTACTTC. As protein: CSVLSPPWAGRNYEQYF.